The 21 T cell receptor beta chains below come from one sample, sequenced in a study of blood T cell repertoires in COVID-19. Profiled with immunoSEQ multiplex PCR; TCRdb holds only in-frame clones, not every one. The sample shows about 130,000 clones, 60% to 80% of them seen only once. The sample comprised peripheral blood. Receptor source: a man in his sixties who had recovered from COVID-19.

V gene TRBV6-6 combines with J gene TRBJ2-7; TRBD2 agrees at 8 bases. The CDR3 is 16 amino acids. Germline assignment: CDR1 MNHNY and CDR2 SVGAGI (reference sequence). Trimming at V came to 2 bases and at J to 5 bases, leaving 11 bases not matched to a gene. The chain's CDR3 is CASSYGGRGRTNEQYF. As DNA, the CDR3 is TGTGCCAGCAGTTACGGGGGCCGCGGGAGGACCAACGAGCAGTACTTC.

The chain uses TRBV28 and TRBJ2-3, with 9 bases identical to TRBD1. Germline loops: CDR1 MDHEN, CDR2 SYDVKM. The CDR3 length is 15 residues. V shed 7 bases and J 7 bases; nucleotides not matched to a gene: 12. The DNA for the CDR3 is TGTGCCAGCACCCTTACCGGGACAGGGACTAATACGCAGTATTTT. Translated: CASTLTGTGTNTQYF.

This clone appeared a few times. The V gene is TRBV9, the J gene TRBJ1-6, with TRBD1 matching 7 bases. This CDR3 comprises 15 residues. The V gene's germline CDR1 is SGDLS and CDR2 YYNGEE. Losses at the gene ends were 3 bases for V and 2 bases for J; bases not matched to a gene: 2. The CDR3 region is CASSAGGPYNSPLHF. The CDR3, as DNA: TGTGCCAGCAGCGCAGGGGGACCCTATAATTCACCCCTCCACTTT.

This clone was detected a few times. The rearrangement links TRBV6-5 to TRBJ1-4, with 7 bases identical to TRBD1. The CDR3 has 14 amino acids. Germline-derived CDR1 and CDR2 are MNHEY and SVGAGI. V lost 8 bases, J lost 7 bases, and 10 bases stayed unmatched. DNA for the CDR3: TGTGCCAGCCGCCCCCCGACAGGGACTGAAAAACTGTTTTTT. Translating it yields CASRPPTGTEKLFF.

The gene calls are TRBV4-1 and TRBJ1-4; D gene unclear. V gave up 4 bases and J gave up 3 bases, with 15 bases separating them. Germline V gives CDR1 MGHRA, CDR2 YSYEKL. This CDR3 contains 16 residues. The CDR3 loop is CASSPGWNSANEKLFF. CDR3 sequence (DNA): TGCGCCAGCAGCCCGGGATGGAACAGTGCTAATGAAAAACTGTTTTTT.

The CDR3 DNA reads as TGTGCCAGCAGCCACGGACAGGGATTTGGATATGGCTACACCTTC. Translating gives CASSHGQGFGYGYTF. J is TRBJ1-2 and V is TRBV7-9; 8 nucleotides align to TRBD1. CDR1 SEHNR and CDR2 FQNEAQ come from the germline V gene (reference sequence). The CDR3 sequence is 15 residues long. Trimming at V came to 5 bases and at J to 5 bases, leaving 10 bases not matched to a gene.

This clone was observed a few times. The chain links TRBV19 to TRBJ2-2, with 8 bases matching TRBD1. CDR1 and CDR2 (germline): LNHDA, SQIVND (reference sequence). The CDR3 sequence is 16 residues long. The V and J ends lost 5 bases and 0 bases, in that order; junction bases with no gene match: 5. The CDR3 DNA follows: TGTGCCAGTAGTGTGCAGGGGGCTCCGAACACCGGGGAGCTGTTTTTT. It is translated as CASSVQGAPNTGELFF.

The chain couples TRBV6-5 to TRBJ1-5, with D possibly matching TRBD1 (6 bases). The CDR3 runs 14 residues. The V end was cut by 8 bases, the J end by 6 bases, with 17 bases between. Per germline, CDR1 MNHEY and CDR2 SVGAGI. DNA of the CDR3: TGTGCCAGCGCCGATCAGGGGAAAGGTCAGCCCCAGCATTTT. It yields the protein CASADQGKGQPQHF.

Details on this clone: Other DNA sequences of this sample code for an identical CDR3. The genes are TRBV4-3 and TRBJ2-7; no definite D call. CDR3 length equals 13 residues. Per the germline V gene, CDR1 is LGHNA and CDR2 is YSLEER. V lost 0 bases, J lost 3 bases, and 6 bases lay in between. The CDR3 DNA follows: TGCGCCAGCAGCCAAGATCGAGGCTACGAGCAGTACTTC. This codes for CASSQDRGYEQYF.

This clone was detected a few times. The V call is TRBV19, the J call TRBJ2-3; the match to TRBD2 covers 14 bases. The V gene's germline CDR1 is LNHDA and CDR2 SQIVND (reference sequence). V dropped 5 bases and J dropped 0; count of bases not matched to a gene: 7. The CDR3 contains 18 residues. The CDR3: CASSGGLAGAPSTDTQYF. The CDR3 bases are TGTGCCAGTAGTGGGGGACTAGCGGGAGCCCCTAGCACAGATACGCAGTATTTT.

The genes are TRBV5-5 and TRBJ2-3, with D possibly being TRBD1 (6 bases). Trimming removed 4 bases from V and 4 bases from J, with 19 bases in between. CDR1 and CDR2 (germline): SGHKS, YYEKEE (reference sequence). The CDR3 consists of 16 residues. CDR3 coding DNA: TGTGCCAGCAGCACCCCGGCAGGGGCAAGGTCAGATACGCAGTATTTT. Translating gives CASSTPAGARSDTQYF. The full variable domain, in which reference TRBV5-5 and TRBJ2-3 provide the parts outside the CDR3, is DAGVTQSPTHLIKTRGQQVTLRCSPISGHKSVSWYQQVLGQGPQFIFQYYEKEERGRGNFPDRFSARQFPNYSSELNVNALLLGDSALYLCASSTPAGARSDTQYFGPGTRLTVL.

The chain carries TRBV6-2 or TRBV6-3 and TRBJ1-2; D is unclear. CDR1 and CDR2 from the germline V gene are MNHEY and SVGEGT. Trimming left V 6 bases short and J 4 bases short, with 27 bases between. This CDR3 region has 18 residues. DNA for the CDR3: TGTGCCAGCAGCCGGAACATCCTGGGCCCCTTATTCGCCTATGGCTACACCTTC. This gives the protein CASSRNILGPLFAYGYTF.

V is TRBV28 and J is TRBJ1-5, with 7 bases aligning to TRBD1. V trimming: 0 bases; J trimming: 11 bases; junction bases outside the gene matches: 13. Germline CDR1 MDHEN, CDR2 SYDVKM. This CDR3 spans 16 amino acids. The CDR3 nucleotides are TGTGCCAGCAGTTTATGGGTGACAGGGAGCGGAGGGGCCCAGCATTTT. Translated, it gives CASSLWVTGSGGAQHF.

A single count supports this clone. The chain combines TRBV30 with TRBJ1-1; D remains ambiguous. Looked up from germline, CDR1 is GTSNPN and CDR2 is SVGIG (reference sequence). The CDR3 sequence is 11 residues long. The ends were cut back, 4 bases at V and 7 bases at J, with 10 bases in the middle. The CDR3 reads CAWISMVEAFF. CDR3 DNA: TGTGCCTGGATTAGCATGGTTGAAGCTTTCTTT.

The gene calls are TRBV12-3 or TRBV12-4 and TRBJ2-7; D is perhaps TRBD2 (5 bases). Deletions cut 7 bases from V and 1 base from J, with 11 bases between. CDR3 length: 13 residues. The CDR3: CASTTPGSYEQYF. DNA for the CDR3: TGTGCCAGCACTACCCCGGGGTCCTACGAGCAGTACTTC.

The chain joins TRBV12-3 or TRBV12-4 to TRBJ2-2; no clear D gene. This CDR3 has 13 amino acids. V was clipped by 2 bases and J by 5 bases, with 6 bases between them. The CDR3 DNA follows: TGTGCCAGCAGTTTACCTCCGACCGGGGAGCTGTTTTTT. It is translated as CASSLPPTGELFF.

V gene TRBV6-2 or TRBV6-3 combines with J gene TRBJ2-7, with D perhaps matching TRBD1 (7 bases). The V gene's germline CDR1 is MNHEY and CDR2 SVGEGT. CDR3 length: 16 amino acids. Trimming took 4 bases from V and 1 from J, leaving 17 bases between them. The CDR3 protein is CASSSVRQGGSYEQYF. CDR3 nucleotides: TGTGCCAGCAGTTCTGTGCGACAGGGAGGATCCTACGAGCAGTACTTC.

As DNA, the CDR3 is TGTGCCAGCAGTTTATCGGGACAGGGATGGGGCGAGCAGTACTTC. Its protein is CASSLSGQGWGEQYF. The chain couples TRBV28 to TRBJ2-7, with 9 bases that match TRBD1. Trimming took 1 base from V and 6 from J; bases not matched to a gene: 7. Per the germline V gene, CDR1 is MDHEN and CDR2 is SYDVKM. The CDR3 runs 15 residues.

V is TRBV9 and J is TRBJ2-1; 11 bases agree with TRBD2. Germline CDR1 is SGDLS and CDR2 is YYNGEE. With V trimmed by 0 bases and J by 3 bases, 2 bases remained unmatched. The CDR3 loop spans 16 amino acids. The CDR3 loop reads CASSVGGLAVYNEQFF. For the CDR3, the DNA is TGTGCCAGCAGCGTAGGGGGACTAGCGGTCTACAATGAGCAGTTCTTC.

V is TRBV7-2 and J is TRBJ2-7; the match to TRBD1 covers 11 bases. Germline lookup yields CDR1 SGHTA and CDR2 FQGNSA. There are 16 residues in the CDR3. The V gene end was trimmed by 5 bases and the J gene end by 0 bases; junction bases not matched to a gene: 6. For the CDR3, the DNA is TGTGCCAGCAGCATGGGGACAGGGGGTCTCTCCTACGAGCAGTACTTC. Translated, it gives CASSMGTGGLSYEQYF.

The genes are TRBV3-1 (or the pseudogene TRBV3-2) and TRBJ2-7, with TRBD2 identical over 7 bases. Germline CDR1 is LGHDT and CDR2 is YNNKEL (reference sequence). This CDR3 is 15 amino acids long. V dropped 1 base and J dropped 2; count of bases not matched to a gene: 5. CDR3 in amino acids: CASSQGPTSPYEQYF. The DNA of the CDR3 is TGTGCCAGCAGCCAAGGACCGACTAGCCCCTACGAGCAGTACTTC.